The 17 T cell receptor beta chains below come from one sample, sequenced in a study of T cells in Graves' hyperthyroidism and ophthalmopathy. RNA transcripts were the template for amplifying TCR beta CDR3 regions. Carried out on the TCR CDR3, a first-round RT-PCR used the HTBI primer set. TCRdb called the multiplex PCR reads again in MiXCR, with one record for every CDR3 protein. The data hold approximately 320,000 distinct CDR3 sequences, with 16% observed a single time. The sample consisted of blood. The receptor set was obtained from a man between 25 and 39 years old with Graves' hyperthyroidism.

This clonotype has a count of ten or more. This rearrangement joins TRBV2 to TRBJ2-2, with 8 positions matching TRBD1. CDR3 size: 13 residues. V was pared by 6 bases and J by 5 bases, with 2 bases of the junction left unmatched. Germline V lookup: CDR1 SNHLY, CDR2 FYNNEI. The CDR3 sequence is CASSRDRTGELFF. The CDR3 nucleotides are TGTGCCAGCAGCCGGGACAGGACCGGGGAGCTGTTTTTT.

The table lists this clonotype with many counts. The chain couples TRBV12-3 or TRBV12-4 to TRBJ1-1; 8 bases align to TRBD1. The CDR3 loop spans 12 amino acids. Losses at the gene ends were 5 bases for V and 5 bases for J; bases not matched to a gene: 1. The CDR3 DNA reads as TGTGCCAGCAGTCGGACAGGGACTGAAGCTTTCTTT. It translates to CASSRTGTEAFF.

This clonotype was counted a single time. The rearrangement uses TRBV7-9 and TRBJ2-7; tentative D call: TRBD2 (5 bases). With 0 bases removed from V and 7 bases from J, the gap between germline ends came to 13 bases. This CDR3 has 14 residues. Germline loops: CDR1 SEHNR, CDR2 FQNEAQ (reference sequence). The CDR3 reads CASSLAGLAREQYF. In DNA form, the CDR3 reads TGTGCCAGCAGCTTAGCCGGGTTAGCGAGAGAGCAGTACTTC.

The CDR3 here is CAWSNKGGVGELFF. The CDR3 DNA follows: TGTGCCTGGAGTAACAAGGGGGGGGTCGGGGAGCTGTTTTTT. The V call is TRBV30, the J call TRBJ2-2, with D possibly matching TRBD2 (7 bases). Trimming pared 2 bases from V and 7 bases from J, leaving 14 bases between. Germline-derived CDR1 and CDR2 are GTSNPN and SVGIG (reference sequence). This CDR3 is built from 14 residues.

This clonotype has at least ten counts. The chain recombines TRBV7-3 with TRBJ2-1, with D tentatively TRBD1 or TRBD2 (5 bases each). Germline loops: CDR1 SGHTA, CDR2 FQGTGA. The CDR3 spans 16 residues. Trimming stripped 3 bases from V and 4 bases from J, with 16 bases between. CDR3 amino acids: CASSLGPTPPYNEQFF. In nucleotides, the CDR3 is TGTGCCAGCAGCTTGGGACCCACGCCCCCTTACAATGAGCAGTTCTTC.

A single count supports this clonotype. The chain joins TRBV2 to TRBJ2-7, with D possibly TRBD1 on 6 matching bases. CDR3 length: 14 amino acids. Germline assignment: CDR1 SNHLY and CDR2 FYNNEI. V was shortened by 6 bases and J by 5 bases, with 17 bases between the two germline ends. The CDR3 region has the DNA TGTGCCAGCAGCGCACAGGGTGATTTGGACGAGCAGTACTTC. It encodes CASSAQGDLDEQYF.

This clonotype occurred many times. J is TRBJ2-7 and V is TRBV27; D is possibly TRBD1 or TRBD2 (5 bases each). CDR1 and CDR2 (germline): MNHEY, SMNVEV (reference sequence). The V end was cut by 0 bases, the J end by 2 bases, with 14 bases between. This CDR3 is built from 16 residues. The CDR3 DNA reads TGTGCCAGCAGTTTATCGATTGGGACCACCGCCTACGAGCAGTACTTC. It yields the protein CASSLSIGTTAYEQYF.

The rearrangement links TRBV5-8 to TRBJ2-5, with 9 nucleotides matching TRBD1. CDR1 and CDR2 from the germline V gene are SGHTS and YDEGEE. The CDR3 is 15 residues long. V lost 3 bases to trimming and J lost 3 bases; unmatched junction nucleotides: 6. Here the CDR3 DNA reads TGTGCCAGCAGCTCTGGGACAGGGCGGGAAGAGACCCAGTACTTC. Translation: CASSSGTGREETQYF.

This clonotype has only a few counts. J is TRBJ2-1 and V is TRBV13; D unclear. CDR3 length: 19 amino acids. Germline-derived CDR1 and CDR2 are PRHDT and FYEKMQ (reference sequence). Trimming cost V 4 bases and J 0 bases, with 22 bases left between them. CDR3 protein: CASSSLTAGTYDSYNEQFF. CDR3 in DNA: TGTGCCAGCAGCTCCCTCACGGCAGGTACCTATGACTCCTACAATGAGCAGTTCTTC.

Many counts were recorded for this clonotype. The J gene is TRBJ1-2, the V gene TRBV30; D is unclear. The V end was cut by 3 bases, the J end by 4 bases, with 12 bases between. Germline-derived CDR1 and CDR2 are GTSNPN and SVGIG (reference sequence). This CDR3 spans 13 amino acids. This CDR3 is CAWSSPRSYGYTF. DNA for the CDR3: TGTGCCTGGAGCTCCCCGCGGAGCTATGGCTACACCTTC.

The chain employs TRBV20-1 and TRBJ2-7, with TRBD1 matching over 7 bases. Unmatched junction bases numbered 8, after V lost 0 bases and J lost 3 bases. The CDR3 runs to 15 residues. The germline V gene has CDR1 DFQATT and CDR2 SNEGSKA (reference sequence). In DNA form, the CDR3 reads TGCAGTGCTAGAGACCTTCCGGGACAGAGCTACGAGCAGTACTTC. Its protein is CSARDLPGQSYEQYF.

This clonotype was seen many times. The CDR3 region has the DNA TGTGCCAGCACCCCAGAGGGGACAGGGGGCTTTGAGCAGTTCTTC. Translated, it gives CASTPEGTGGFEQFF. The rearrangement uses TRBV12-3 or TRBV12-4 and TRBJ2-1; 12 nucleotides match TRBD1. There are 15 residues in the CDR3. The V gene end was trimmed by 7 bases and the J gene end by 9 bases; junction bases not matched to a gene: 10.

This clonotype was seen ten or more times. This chain uses TRBV12-5 with TRBJ2-7, with D hard to call. The CDR3 length is 15 residues. V lost 0 bases and J lost 2, with 11 bases in between. Germline values: CDR1 LGHNT, CDR2 FRNRAP. The CDR3 sequence: CASGLVKFTAYEQYF. In DNA, the CDR3 is TGTGCTAGTGGTTTGGTTAAATTCACAGCCTACGAGCAGTACTTC.

This clonotype was seen ten or more times. Written as DNA, the CDR3 is TGTGCCAGCAGTTTAGGTTCGAACACTGAAGCTTTCTTT. As protein: CASSLGSNTEAFF. The chain joins TRBV6-1 to TRBJ1-1; unclear D gene. The CDR3 is 13 residues long. Trimming cost V 5 bases and J 1 base, with 8 bases left between them. In germline, CDR1 is MNHNS, CDR2 SASEGT.

Points on this clonotype: A single base separates this from a much larger clone, so it may be a read error. This chain links TRBV7-2 with TRBJ2-1; no firm D call. The CDR3 is 15 residues long. The V gene's germline CDR1 is SGHTA and CDR2 FQGNSA. The CDR3 protein is CASSSEGRSYNEQSF. CDR3 sequence (DNA): TGTGCCAGCAGCTCAGAAGGGCGGAGCTACAATGAGCAGTCCTTC.

Many counts were recorded for this clonotype. The J gene is TRBJ2-1, the V gene TRBV5-1; maybe TRBD1 (6 bases). The V gene's germline CDR1 is SGHRS and CDR2 YFSETQ. Trimming shortened V by 0 bases and J by 4 bases, and 11 bases separated the two germline ends. The CDR3 consists of 15 residues. CDR3 in DNA: TGCGCCAGCAGCTTGGTAGGACAGAGGTACAATGAGCAGTTCTTC. It encodes CASSLVGQRYNEQFF.

The chain recombines TRBV5-4 with TRBJ2-2, with D maybe TRBD1 (6 bases). Germline V gives CDR1 SGHNT, CDR2 YYREEE (reference sequence). The CDR3 consists of 15 residues. The V and J ends lost 2 bases and 2 bases respectively, with 10 bases between them. In DNA form, the CDR3 reads TGTGCCAGCAGCTTTGGGGACACCAACACCGGGGAGCTGTTTTTT. Amino acids: CASSFGDTNTGELFF.